The entry that follows covers one T cell receptor (beta chain) sequence. Its antigen is unidentified. CDR1 is LNHDA, CDR2 SQIVND, per germline (reference sequence). Trimming cost V 1 base and J 2 bases, with 14 bases left between them. CDR3 length: 16 residues. The protocol was immunoSEQ multiplex PCR, while the TCRdb copy is restricted to in-frame clones and leaves out a portion. The data show 80,000 or so clones, roughly 87% seen once. These data come from a study of T cell responses to AZD1222 COVID-19 vaccine. Study details: Pooling was applied to second doses at about 4 or about 12 weeks. Findings and limits, study-wide: Spike-specific TCR breadth and depth went up after people got two AZD1222 doses. Vaccine-associated CD4 TCRs spanned spike, dominant at 160-218 and 743-854. Most donors were white British and more were female, and clonal diversity was possibly underestimated.

The sample consisted of peripheral blood, taken on day 0 of AZD1222 vaccination. The chain joins TRBV19 to TRBJ2-5; D is possibly TRBD1 or TRBD2 (6 bases each). The sequence derives from an adult in good health. DNA of the CDR3: TGTGCCAGTAGTATAGCGTCGGTAGGGGGGCAAGAGACCCAGTACTTC. This codes for CASSIASVGGQETQYF.